The 24 T cell receptor beta chains given below trace back to one sample, sequenced in a study of patients and donors after allogeneic stem cell transplantation. A single record per CDR3 protein comes from TCRdb applying MiXCR to the RT-PCR reads. The profile shows about 110,000 distinct CDR3 sequences, approximately 40% of them singletons. Sequencing used blood, either unsorted or a sorted T cell fraction (not recorded which). The receptors shown here come from a human donor who was either an allogeneic HSCT recipient or a stem cell or donor lymphocyte infusion donor (not recorded which). It is not recorded whose cells these are; they may come from a transplant donor.

The CDR3 DNA sequence: TGCAGTGCTAGAGGGGGGGCATTTGAAAAACTGTTTTTT. Residues: CSARGGAFEKLFF. The genes are TRBV20-1 and TRBJ1-4, with D tentatively TRBD1 (6 bases). CDR1 is DFQATT, CDR2 SNEGSKA, per germline (reference sequence). Trimming shortened V by 1 base and J by 7 bases, and 10 bases separated the two germline ends. There are 13 residues in the CDR3.

The rearrangement joins TRBV29-1 to TRBJ2-3; no firm D call. Trimming pared 1 base from V and 2 bases from J, leaving 1 base between. This CDR3 has 11 residues. The germline V gene encodes CDR1 SQVTM and CDR2 ANQGSEA. CDR3 sequence (DNA): TGCAGCGTTGAAGCCACAGATACGCAGTATTTT. Its protein product is CSVEATDTQYF.

The DNA for the CDR3 is TGTGCCAGCAGTTCCTTACCGCGGGCGAGGGAGCAGTACTTC. Residues: CASSSLPRAREQYF. The chain is built from TRBV12-3 or TRBV12-4 and TRBJ2-7; a weak D match, TRBD2 (5 bases). The CDR3 extends over 14 amino acids. The V and J ends lost 4 bases and 7 bases respectively, with 17 bases between them.

CDR3 in amino acids: CSAIQGNNQPQHF. CDR3 nucleotides: TGCAGTGCTATACAGGGGAACAATCAGCCCCAGCATTTT. The genes are TRBV20-1 and TRBJ1-5, with TRBD1 matching 7 bases. From germline, CDR1 is DFQATT and CDR2 SNEGSKA (reference sequence). The J segment lost 3 bases and the V segment lost 4 bases, leaving 3 bases of the junction unmatched. There are 13 residues in the CDR3.

This chain uses TRBV2 with TRBJ1-5, with 9 nucleotides matching TRBD1. CDR3 length: 17 amino acids. In germline, CDR1 is SNHLY, CDR2 FYNNEI. V lost 9 bases and J lost 5; bases outside the gene matches: 17. The CDR3, as DNA: TGTGCCAGTATTAGTAGTTCTGTTTGGACAGGGGATCAGCCCCAGCATTTT. It yields the protein CASISSSVWTGDQPQHF.

The V gene is TRBV4-3, the J gene TRBJ2-2; D may be TRBD1 or TRBD2 (6 bases each). The CDR3 covers 16 residues. Trimming pared 8 bases from V and 3 bases from J, leaving 19 bases between. Looked up from germline, CDR1 is LGHNA and CDR2 is YSLEER. The CDR3 DNA follows: TGCGCCAGCTCCCCTCTAGGGGGGATAGACACCGGGGAGCTGTTTTTT. It specifies CASSPLGGIDTGELFF.

The chain employs TRBV12-3 or TRBV12-4 and TRBJ2-1; D perhaps matches TRBD1 (6 bases). This CDR3 spans 12 amino acids. V lost 6 bases, J lost 4 bases, and 7 bases lay in between. This CDR3 is CASRDSYNEQFF. The CDR3, as DNA: TGTGCCAGCAGGGACAGTTACAATGAGCAGTTCTTC.

The genes are TRBV19 and TRBJ1-1; D unresolved. CDR1 is LNHDA and CDR2 is SQIVND in the germline V gene (reference sequence). The CDR3 covers 14 residues. Trimming removed 9 bases from V and 0 bases from J, with 14 bases in between. This CDR3 reads CASQKGPMNTEAFF. For the CDR3, the DNA is TGTGCCAGCCAGAAGGGTCCGATGAACACTGAAGCTTTCTTT.

This clonotype appeared a few times. V and J are TRBV4-2 and TRBJ1-5; TRBD1 matches at 7 bases. After removal of 2 bases from V and 6 bases from J, the junction contained 4 bases not matched to a gene. Germline V gene sequence: CDR1 LGHNA, CDR2 YNFKEQ. The CDR3 loop spans 14 amino acids. CDR3 DNA: TGTGCCAGCAGCCAAAGAGGGGGCGTTCAGCCCCAGCATTTT. Translation gives CASSQRGGVQPQHF.

This rearrangement joins TRBV5-1 to TRBJ2-7; TRBD1 is a possible D gene (5 bases). CDR1 is SGHRS and CDR2 is YFSETQ in the germline V gene. Trimming pared 1 base from V and 0 bases from J, leaving 8 bases between. CDR3 length: 14 residues. CDR3 DNA: TGCGCCAGCAGCTTGAAGGACAACTCCTACGAGCAGTACTTC. Its translation is CASSLKDNSYEQYF.

The chain links TRBV12-3 or TRBV12-4 to TRBJ1-5, with D tentatively TRBD1 (6 bases). Trimming removed 2 bases at V and 8 bases at J, with 13 bases between. The CDR3 has 14 residues. CDR3 nucleotide sequence: TGTGCCAGCAGTTTACGGCAGGGGAGAAAGCCCCAGCATTTT. This translates into CASSLRQGRKPQHF.

V is TRBV4-3 and J is TRBJ2-7; 7 bases map to TRBD2. CDR1 and CDR2 (germline): LGHNA, YSLEER. Losses at the gene ends were 1 base for V and 4 bases for J; bases not matched to a gene: 4. The CDR3 sequence is 14 residues long. This chain's CDR3 is CASSQVGGRYEQYF. The CDR3 nucleotides read TGCGCCAGCAGCCAAGTGGGAGGGAGGTACGAGCAGTACTTC.

The V gene is TRBV6-2 or TRBV6-3, the J gene TRBJ2-1; no reliable D call. Trimming cost V 3 bases and J 2 bases, with 11 bases left between them. Germline V gene sequence: CDR1 MNHEY, CDR2 SVGEGT. This CDR3 has 15 amino acids. CDR3 in amino acids: CASSYGVIPYNEQFF. The CDR3 bases are TGTGCCAGCAGTTATGGGGTTATCCCCTACAATGAGCAGTTCTTC.

V and J are TRBV5-5 and TRBJ1-2, with 7 bases identical to TRBD1. With V trimmed by 4 bases and J by 4 bases, 7 bases remained unmatched. The CDR3 sequence is 14 residues long. Germline-derived CDR1 and CDR2 are SGHKS and YYEKEE (reference sequence). The CDR3 sequence is CASSDRDGRYGYTF. In nucleotides, the CDR3 is TGTGCCAGCAGCGACAGGGACGGCCGCTATGGCTACACCTTC.

The chain is built from TRBV7-8 and TRBJ1-5; 10 nucleotides line up with TRBD1. In germline, CDR1 is SGHVS, CDR2 FQNEAQ. The CDR3 runs to 17 residues. Trimming at V came to 4 bases and at J to 6 bases, leaving 12 bases not matched to a gene. The CDR3 region has the DNA TGTGCCAGCAGCTACTCCGGGACAGGGGTTCTCGGTCAGCCCCAGCATTTT. As protein: CASSYSGTGVLGQPQHF.

This clonotype was seen a single time. The rearrangement uses TRBV24-1 and TRBJ2-7; D might be TRBD2 (5 bases). Germline values: CDR1 KGHDR, CDR2 SFDVKD. Trimming shortened V by 4 bases and J by 7 bases, and 10 bases separated the two germline ends. This CDR3 is built from 12 residues. The CDR3 spells CATSDPGGEQYF. CDR3 nucleotides: TGTGCCACCAGTGACCCCGGCGGGGAGCAGTACTTC.

The genes are TRBV12-3 or TRBV12-4 and TRBJ1-5, with D possibly being TRBD1 (6 bases). CDR3 length: 16 amino acids. Trimming took off 2 bases at V and 0 bases at J, with 11 bases between the two ends. CDR3 sequence (DNA): TGTGCCAGCAGTTTACGTCTGGGACATAGCAATCAGCCCCAGCATTTT. Translating gives CASSLRLGHSNQPQHF.

The chain uses TRBV6-4 and TRBJ2-1, with D perhaps matching TRBD2 (5 bases). This CDR3 is 13 amino acids long. The ends were cut back, 8 bases at V and 4 bases at J, with 12 bases in the middle. CDR1 is MRHNA, CDR2 SNTAGT, per germline. The CDR3 bases are TGTGCCAGCTCCGCGGGTCGTTACAATGAGCAGTTCTTC. Translated, it gives CASSAGRYNEQFF.

This clonotype occurred a few times. The genes are TRBV6-5 and TRBJ1-5, with a possible D match to TRBD1 (5 bases). V was shortened by 6 bases and J by 4 bases, with 13 bases between the two germline ends. Germline V gives CDR1 MNHEY, CDR2 SVGAGI. There are 14 residues in the CDR3. The CDR3 loop is CASSRAGGNQPQHF. CDR3 sequence (DNA): TGTGCCAGCAGCCGCGCGGGGGGGAATCAGCCCCAGCATTTT.

V is TRBV12-3 or TRBV12-4 and J is TRBJ1-1; D is unclear. This CDR3 is built from 13 residues. Trimming removed 8 bases at V and 2 bases at J, with 12 bases between. CDR3 nucleotide sequence: TGTGCCAGCGAAGCAAGGCCTAACACTGAAGCTTTCTTT. Its protein is CASEARPNTEAFF.

This clonotype came up a few times. J is TRBJ1-6 and V is TRBV6-6; D remains ambiguous. Germline V CDR1 and CDR2: MNHNY, SVGAGI (reference sequence). Trimming cost V 2 bases and J 8 bases, with 1 base left between them. CDR3 length equals 11 residues. This chain's CDR3 is CASSYDSPLHF. The CDR3 nucleotides are TGTGCCAGCAGTTACGATTCACCCCTCCACTTT.

This sequence joins TRBV15 and TRBJ2-5; perhaps TRBD2 as D (6 bases). The CDR3 contains 17 residues. Germline CDR1 is LNHNV and CDR2 is YYDKDF (reference sequence). Trimming took off 0 bases at V and 0 bases at J, with 14 bases between the two ends. The CDR3: CATSRDRGGTHQETQYF. The CDR3 region has the DNA TGTGCCACCAGCAGAGATAGGGGCGGGACGCACCAAGAGACCCAGTACTTC.

This clonotype was observed many times. The CDR3 nucleotides are TGCGCCAGCAGCCAACCGGGACAGCGAAATTCACCCCTCCACTTT. Amino acids: CASSQPGQRNSPLHF. V and J are TRBV4-3 and TRBJ1-6; 7 bases fit TRBD1. The CDR3 spans 15 residues. The V gene end was trimmed by 2 bases and the J gene end by 7 bases; junction bases not matched to a gene: 5. Germline loops: CDR1 LGHNA, CDR2 YSLEER.

This clonotype was seen more than once but under ten times. The chain has TRBV27 and TRBJ1-5; weak D call: TRBD1 (5 bases). Germline V lookup: CDR1 MNHEY, CDR2 SMNVEV (reference sequence). This CDR3 region has 14 residues. Between the trimmed V and J ends, which lost 3 bases and 1 base, there was a span of 7 bases. The CDR3 sequence is CASSFGDSNQPQHF. The CDR3 nucleotides are TGTGCCAGCAGTTTTGGGGACAGCAATCAGCCCCAGCATTTT.